This entry is about one T cell receptor (beta chain). The data stem from a study of T cells of healthy individuals. One entry per CDR3 protein results from TCRdb running MiXCR on the 5' RACE reads. Of 75,000 to 95,000 distinct CDR3 sequences listed, approximately 4.7% are singletons. V gave up 6 bases and J gave up 0 bases; unmatched junction bases: 7. The CDR3 consists of 15 residues. The germline gives CDR1 MNHEY, CDR2 SVGEGT. The TCR originated in a female donor in good health. The chain links TRBV6-2 or TRBV6-3 to TRBJ1-2, with 7 bases matching TRBD1. The CDR3 loop reads CASRRTGTANYGYTF. CDR3 bases: TGTGCCAGCAGACGAACAGGGACAGCTAACTATGGCTACACCTTC.